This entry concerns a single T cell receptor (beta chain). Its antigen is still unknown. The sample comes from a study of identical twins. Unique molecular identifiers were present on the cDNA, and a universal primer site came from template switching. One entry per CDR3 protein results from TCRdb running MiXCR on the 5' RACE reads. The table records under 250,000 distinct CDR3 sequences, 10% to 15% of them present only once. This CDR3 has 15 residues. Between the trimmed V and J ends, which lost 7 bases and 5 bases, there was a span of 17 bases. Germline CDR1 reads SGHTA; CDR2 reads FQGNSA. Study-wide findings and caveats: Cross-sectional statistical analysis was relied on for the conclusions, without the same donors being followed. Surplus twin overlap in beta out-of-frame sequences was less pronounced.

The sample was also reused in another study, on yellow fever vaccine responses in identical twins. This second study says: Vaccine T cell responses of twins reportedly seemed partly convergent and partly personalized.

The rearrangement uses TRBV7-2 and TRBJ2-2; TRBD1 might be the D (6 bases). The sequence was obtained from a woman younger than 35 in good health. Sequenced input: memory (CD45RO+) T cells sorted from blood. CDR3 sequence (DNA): TGTGCCAGCATCCCCTCAGGGGTAGGGACCGGGGAGCTGTTTTTT. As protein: CASIPSGVGTGELFF.